The T cell receptor (beta chain) under discussion was sequenced for a study of a mutant IDH1 vaccine in newly diagnosed glioma. Turning to this clone: Antigen unknown.

Data came from immunoSEQ multiplex PCR; TCRdb stores just in-frame clones and leaves some out. The repertoire includes approximately 38,000 clones, 80% to 90% of them detected once, and approximately 1.5% sits in the top ten. Sample time point: week 5, during vaccination. The content of each vaccine dose was 300 ug of mutant IDH1 20-mer peptide, and topical imiquimod accompanied it. Germline CDR1 is LGHNA and CDR2 is YNFKEQ. CDR3 size: 14 residues. The V end was cut by 3 bases, the J end by 5 bases, with 13 bases between. The sequence was collected from a man between 35 and 55 years old with glioma. The sample consisted of PBMCs, taken from a glioma patient whose treatment included an IDH1 peptide vaccine. V usage is TRBV4-2 and J usage is TRBJ2-5; D tentatively fits TRBD1 or TRBD2 (5 bases each). CDR3: CASSQGVGKETQYF. The DNA for the CDR3 is TGTGCCAGCAGCCAGGGGGTAGGAAAGGAGACCCAGTACTTC.